The 27 T cell receptor beta chains presented below share a single source sample, sequenced in a study of early T cells in non-severe SARS-CoV-2 infection. TCRdb re-derived calls from the 5' RACE reads in MiXCR, one entry per CDR3 protein. This sample has about 31,000 distinct CDR3 sequences, with under 7% found just once. Sample: whole blood. Source of these receptors: an adult who was a healthcare worker with PCR-confirmed SARS-CoV-2 infection or an uninfected control (not recorded which).

The chain joins TRBV6-2 or TRBV6-3 to TRBJ2-5; no definite D call. Germline CDR1 MNHEY, CDR2 SVGEGT. Trimming pared 2 bases from V and 5 bases from J, leaving 6 bases between. There are 12 residues in the CDR3. The CDR3 sequence: CASSYPVETQYF. The CDR3 coding sequence is TGTGCCAGCAGTTACCCAGTGGAGACCCAGTACTTC.

The rearrangement uses TRBV29-1 and TRBJ2-2; D may correspond to TRBD1 or TRBD2 (5 bases each). CDR3 size: 14 residues. The V and J ends lost 5 bases and 3 bases respectively, with 13 bases between them. Germline CDR1 is SQVTM and CDR2 is ANQGSEA. Written as DNA, the CDR3 is TGCAGCGTTTTTGGGGCCGGGGACACCGGGGAGCTGTTTTTT. This encodes CSVFGAGDTGELFF.

This clonotype was picked up a small number of times. The chain carries TRBV4-2 and TRBJ1-4; 7 bases fit TRBD1. Trimming removed 4 bases from V and 7 bases from J; junction bases left unmatched: 6. CDR3 length equals 14 residues. Germline lookup yields CDR1 LGHNA and CDR2 YNFKEQ. The CDR3 is CASSRAGTVEKLFF. The CDR3 DNA reads TGTGCCAGCAGCCGAGCAGGGACAGTTGAAAAACTGTTTTTT.

This clonotype was counted many times. J is TRBJ2-1 and V is TRBV30, with D perhaps given as TRBD1 or TRBD2 (5 bases each). Germline CDR1 GTSNPN, CDR2 SVGIG (reference sequence). Trimming stripped 0 bases from V and 8 bases from J, with 20 bases between. The length of the CDR3 is 16 residues. The CDR3, as DNA: TGTGCCTGGAGTGTAGGCGCGAGCGGACATGGGGATGAGCAGTTCTTC. Amino acid sequence: CAWSVGASGHGDEQFF. The full variable domain, rest sourced from reference TRBV30 and TRBJ2-1, is SQTIHQWPATLVQPVGSPLSLECTVEGTSNPNLYWYRQAAGRGLQLLFYSVGIGQISSEVPQNLSASRPQDRQFILSSKKLLLSDSGFYLCAWSVGASGHGDEQFFGPGTRLTVL.

This clonotype was seen many times. The CDR3 protein is CASSPEVGWGEKLFF. CDR3 nucleotides: TGTGCCAGCAGCCCCGAGGTGGGGTGGGGTGAAAAACTGTTTTTT. This rearrangement joins TRBV9 to TRBJ1-4; D is uncertain. From germline, CDR1 is SGDLS and CDR2 YYNGEE. CDR3 size: 15 residues. V lost 4 bases and J 7 bases, leaving 17 bases between the germline ends.

This clonotype was counted between two and nine times. The chain couples TRBV9 to TRBJ2-1; TRBD2 matches 9 bases. Germline CDR1 is SGDLS and CDR2 is YYNGEE. This CDR3 spans 14 amino acids. V lost 7 bases to trimming and J lost 0 bases; unmatched junction nucleotides: 2. CDR3 bases: TGTGCCAGCGGAGCGGGAGGCTCCTACAATGAGCAGTTCTTC. Protein: CASGAGGSYNEQFF.

This clonotype appeared many times. The rearrangement links TRBV28 to TRBJ1-6; D might be TRBD1 (6 bases). V gave up 2 bases and J gave up 5 bases, with 10 bases separating them. CDR3 length equals 15 residues. The V gene's germline CDR1 is MDHEN and CDR2 SYDVKM. CDR3 in amino acids: CASSLLGQNNSPLHF. CDR3 in DNA: TGTGCCAGCAGTTTACTTGGACAGAATAATTCACCCCTCCACTTT.

This clonotype was detected many times. V usage is TRBV14 and J usage is TRBJ2-3; 8 nucleotides agree with TRBD2. V shed 1 base, J shed 4 bases, and the junction held 16 bases outside the gene matches. CDR3 length equals 19 residues. Germline V gene data show CDR1 as SGHDN and CDR2 as FVKESK. CDR3 sequence: CASSQGLFPGGRRADTQYF. In nucleotides, the CDR3 is TGTGCCAGCAGCCAAGGGTTGTTTCCTGGCGGGAGGAGGGCAGATACGCAGTATTTT.

This clonotype came up a few times. The CDR3 carries no conserved terminal phenylalanine or tryptophan, so it likely arises from a read error. Because the CDR3's place on the DNA is in doubt, the DNA is left out and the CDR3 is given as listed by TCRdb. The chain joins TRBV14 to TRBJ1-4; the table assigns TRBD1, which was not confirmed against the DNA. The CDR3 totals 10 residues, both ends included. Germline V gene data show CDR1 as SGHDN and CDR2 as FVKESK. This chain's CDR3 is CASSQGTGDR.

This clonotype was counted many times. The chain couples TRBV5-1 to TRBJ1-1; 8 nucleotides match TRBD1. CDR3 length: 14 amino acids. V gave up 4 bases and J gave up 5 bases; unmatched junction bases: 7. Per the germline V gene, CDR1 is SGHRS and CDR2 is YFSETQ. The CDR3 DNA sequence: TGCGCCAGCAGCATGACAGGGGAGGCAACTGAAGCTTTCTTT. It codes for CASSMTGEATEAFF.

In its sample, this clonotype was seen many times. This sequence joins TRBV28 and TRBJ2-7; TRBD2 matches at 7 bases. The CDR3 has 14 residues. Germline CDR1 MDHEN, CDR2 SYDVKM. V shed 6 bases and J 0 bases; nucleotides not matched to a gene: 5. The CDR3 loop is CASSRTSVSYEQYF. CDR3 sequence (DNA): TGTGCCAGCAGCCGAACTAGCGTCTCCTACGAGCAGTACTTC. The full variable domain, rest sourced from reference TRBV28 and TRBJ2-7, is DVKVTQSSRYLVKRTGEKVFLECVQDMDHENMFWYRQDPGLGLRLIYFSYDVKMKEKGDIPEGYSVSREKKERFSLILESASTNQTSMYLCASSRTSVSYEQYFGPGTRLTVT.

There are many counts of this clonotype. The chain recombines TRBV12-3 or TRBV12-4 with TRBJ2-1; 9 bases align to TRBD1. With 6 bases clipped from V and 7 bases from J, the junction kept 13 bases outside the gene matches. CDR3 length equals 16 residues. In nucleotides, the CDR3 is TGTGCCAGCAGCCACCACCAAGGACAGGGGATGAATGAGCAGTTCTTC. Its translation is CASSHHQGQGMNEQFF.

This clonotype was seen repeatedly, ten times or more. This chain joins TRBV20-1 and TRBJ2-3; possible D gene TRBD2, 5 bases. This CDR3 has 16 amino acids. The germline CDR1 and CDR2 sequences are DFQATT and SNEGSKA (reference sequence). The V gene lost 2 bases and the J gene lost 0 bases, with 15 bases spanning the gap. The DNA for the CDR3 is TGCAGTGCTAGAATACCTGGACTCCAGAGCACAGATACGCAGTATTTT. This sequence encodes CSARIPGLQSTDTQYF.

This clonotype occurred many times. The rearrangement uses TRBV3-1 and TRBJ2-7; D is possibly TRBD1 (5 bases). CDR3 length equals 14 residues. Germline loops: CDR1 LGHDT, CDR2 YNNKEL (reference sequence). The germline V and J ends were trimmed by 3 bases and 3 bases, with 12 bases remaining between them. The CDR3 DNA is TGTGCCAGCAGCCACCAGGGTCTGATCTACGAGCAGTACTTC. Residues: CASSHQGLIYEQYF.

This clonotype was detected many times. The chain is built from TRBV3-1 and TRBJ1-1, with no clear D. The V gene lost 5 bases and the J gene lost 4 bases, with 8 bases spanning the gap. The CDR3 contains 12 residues. Germline CDR1 LGHDT, CDR2 YNNKEL (reference sequence). This CDR3 reads CASSYMATEAFF. The CDR3 nucleotides read TGTGCCAGCAGCTATATGGCCACTGAAGCTTTCTTT.

The chain employs TRBV6-5 and TRBJ2-7, with 7 bases fitting TRBD1. V shed 10 bases, J shed 2 bases, and the junction held 5 bases outside the gene matches. The CDR3 runs to 12 residues. The germline gives CDR1 MNHEY, CDR2 SVGAGI. The CDR3 protein is CATRQGAYEQYF. The CDR3 region has the DNA TGTGCCACCCGGCAGGGGGCCTACGAGCAGTACTTC.

The sample holds many counts of this clonotype. V and J are TRBV6-2 or TRBV6-3 and TRBJ2-7, with D maybe TRBD2 (6 bases). In germline, CDR1 is MNHEY, CDR2 SVGEGT. V was clipped by 2 bases and J by 7 bases, with 15 bases between them. There are 14 residues in the CDR3. CDR3 sequence reads: CASSYMGLRVEQYF. CDR3 coding DNA: TGTGCCAGCAGTTACATGGGACTGCGCGTGGAGCAGTACTTC.

This clonotype was seen ten or more times. The chain carries TRBV29-1 and TRBJ2-2, with 8 positions matching TRBD1. The J segment lost 6 bases and the V segment lost 3 bases, leaving 9 bases of the junction unmatched. The CDR3 covers 15 residues. From germline, CDR1 is SQVTM and CDR2 ANQGSEA. The CDR3 coding sequence is TGCAGCGTTGAGGATTCCAGGGGGCAGGCCGGGGAGCTGTTTTTT. Translation: CSVEDSRGQAGELFF.

This clonotype came up many times. The J gene is TRBJ2-5, the V gene TRBV3-1; a weak D match, TRBD1 (6 bases). CDR3 length equals 19 residues. The V gene lost 1 base and the J gene lost 5 bases, with 26 bases spanning the gap. Germline V gives CDR1 LGHDT, CDR2 YNNKEL (reference sequence). CDR3 in amino acids: CASSQGQVRGRIIGETQYF. In nucleotides, the CDR3 is TGTGCCAGCAGCCAAGGACAGGTCCGAGGCCGAATCATAGGGGAGACCCAGTACTTC.

This clonotype turned up a few times. The V gene is TRBV20-1, the J gene TRBJ2-5; 8 nucleotides align to TRBD1. Germline V lookup: CDR1 DFQATT, CDR2 SNEGSKA (reference sequence). J was trimmed by 4 bases and V by 1 base; bases with no gene match: 14. This CDR3 region has 17 residues. CDR3 sequence (DNA): TGCAGTGCTAGAGGTGACAAGGGAAACAGGGGGACAGAGACCCAGTACTTC. This sequence encodes CSARGDKGNRGTETQYF.

This chain connects TRBV7-9 to TRBJ2-3; the D gene is possibly TRBD2 (5 bases). Per germline, CDR1 SEHNR and CDR2 FQNEAQ (reference sequence). The V and J ends lost 0 bases and 0 bases respectively, with 16 bases between them. There are 18 residues in the CDR3. The CDR3 DNA sequence: TGTGCCAGCAGCTTAGCGCGAGGAGGTCCCCCCAGCACAGATACGCAGTATTTT. Its translation is CASSLARGGPPSTDTQYF.

Many counts were recorded for this clonotype. This chain joins TRBV7-9 and TRBJ2-7; D is unresolved. This CDR3 contains 13 residues. Trimming left V 1 base short and J 2 bases short, with 6 bases between. In germline, CDR1 is SEHNR, CDR2 FQNEAQ (reference sequence). CDR3 DNA: TGTGCCAGCAGCTTAGGTTTAGCCTACGAGCAGTACTTC. Its translation is CASSLGLAYEQYF.

Points on this clonotype: The junction differs from germline at one of its ends, possibly a read error. The V gene is TRBV11-2, the J gene TRBJ2-1; possible D gene TRBD2, 5 bases. Germline-derived CDR1 and CDR2 are SGHAT and FQNNGV. The CDR3 totals 13 residues. In DNA form, the CDR3 reads TGTGCCCGCAGCTTAACGGGGAAGAATGAGCAGTTCTTC. Translated, it gives CARSLTGKNEQFF.

The rearrangement joins TRBV12-3 or TRBV12-4 to TRBJ1-1, with D perhaps TRBD1 (6 bases). Trimming took 5 bases from V and 1 from J, leaving 11 bases between them. The CDR3 runs to 14 residues. CDR3 sequence reads: CASSDGQTNTEAFF. CDR3 in DNA: TGTGCCAGCAGTGACGGACAGACGAACACTGAAGCTTTCTTT.

This clonotype appeared a few times. The chain employs TRBV20-1 and TRBJ2-7, with 11 bases that match TRBD1. This CDR3 has 15 residues. Germline loops: CDR1 DFQATT, CDR2 SNEGSKA (reference sequence). The ends lost 5 bases at V and 3 bases at J; junction bases unmatched: 9. This CDR3 is CSASGSGTGGYEQYF. In DNA form, the CDR3 reads TGCAGTGCTTCAGGATCCGGGACAGGGGGCTACGAGCAGTACTTC.

A remark on this clonotype: Mismatch with germline at one junction end may stem from a read error. The chain recombines TRBV10-3 with TRBJ2-3; D gene ambiguous. Germline CDR1 ENHRY, CDR2 SYGVKD. The CDR3 is 15 residues long. CDR3 DNA sequence: TGTGCCATCAGTGAGTCTGGCTTTGGTACAGATACACAGTATTTT. Protein sequence: CAISESGFGTDTQYF.

Regarding this clonotype: At one end the junction does not follow the germline gene, possibly because of a read error. The chain has TRBV11-2 and TRBJ2-1; 9 bases are a match to TRBD2. Germline V lookup: CDR1 SGHAT, CDR2 FQNNGV. This CDR3 has 16 amino acids. The CDR3 sequence is CACSRFSGSSYNEQFF. The DNA of the CDR3 is TGTGCCTGCAGCAGATTTAGCGGGAGCTCCTACAATGAGCAGTTCTTC.